This T cell receptor (beta chain) was retrieved from a study of OX40 agonist ivuxolimab in advanced cancers. Looking at the study overall: Mean age about 60 years, range about 23 to 80; approximately 80% male. Partial responses occurred in three patients (one hepatocellular carcinoma, two cutaneous melanoma). Whole-study findings and limits: Clonal expansion was seen in CD4+ and CD8+ blood T cells by week 6 at 0.1 to 3.0 mg/kg.

To note about this clone: What it binds is not known.

CDR1 and CDR2 from the germline V gene are MNHNY and SVGAGI (reference sequence). The CDR3 has 15 amino acids. The V gene lost 2 bases and the J gene lost 8 bases, with 16 bases spanning the gap. Sequenced by immunoSEQ multiplex PCR; TCRdb stores in-frame clones only, minus some. The sample holds about 52,000 clones, 85% to 95% seen once. This chain connects TRBV6-6 to TRBJ1-5, with D possibly being TRBD1 (5 bases). This receptor was identified in an adult with an advanced solid tumor such as melanoma, head and neck, liver or kidney cancer. The source material was CD4+ or CD8+ T cells sorted from blood, sampled in a trial of the OX40 agonist ivuxolimab. The CDR3 sequence is CASSYPPGGVEPQHF. CDR3 sequence (DNA): TGTGCCAGCAGTTACCCGCCAGGAGGGGTCGAGCCCCAGCATTTT.